This entry concerns a single T cell receptor beta chain. The antigen is not known. V lost 8 bases and J lost 9, with 17 bases in between. There are 14 residues in the CDR3. Germline V gene sequence: CDR1 MNHEY, CDR2 SVGAGI. This sample is part of a study of siplizumab effects on memory and regulatory T cells. General study findings and limits: Of the proliferating CD4+ or CD8+ clones, roughly 80-97% lacked a naive or memory phenotype that could be assigned. Naive T cells looked more diverse than memory cells and looked like major alloresponse contributors.

TCR templates, 75,000 to 100,000 per sample, were assayed. Sequencing used immunoSEQ multiplex PCR; TCRdb keeps in-frame clones, though not all of them. The sample carries around 110,000 clones, roughly 94% recorded once. The V gene is TRBV6-5, the J gene TRBJ1-6; D remains ambiguous. Sequencing was performed on non-Treg CD4+ T cells sorted from blood. The sequence came from a human donor in good health. The CDR3 DNA follows: TGTGCCAGCGGTCGACTGCTTATAGGTTCACCCCTCCACTTT. Protein: CASGRLLIGSPLHF.